The 22 T cell receptor beta chains presented below share a single source sample, sequenced in a study of early T cells in non-severe SARS-CoV-2 infection. TCRdb called the 5' RACE reads again in MiXCR, with one record for every CDR3 protein. This table has roughly 16,000 distinct CDR3 sequences, more than 5.5% appearing once. The sample in question was whole blood, obtained at baseline. The origin of the receptors is an adult who was a healthcare worker with PCR-confirmed SARS-CoV-2 infection or an uninfected control (not recorded which).

In this sample, this clonotype turned up many times. The chain is built from TRBV29-1 and TRBJ1-2; D is possibly TRBD1 (5 bases). CDR3 length: 13 residues. CDR1 and CDR2 from the germline V gene are SQVTM and ANQGSEA. Trimming stripped 4 bases from V and 6 bases from J, with 15 bases between. CDR3 sequence reads: CSVAQEKGNGYTF. For the CDR3, the DNA is TGCAGCGTTGCACAGGAGAAGGGGAATGGCTACACCTTC.

By proportion, this clonotype is medium-sized. V usage is TRBV7-6 and J usage is TRBJ2-1, with TRBD2 matching 7 bases. V gave up 1 base and J gave up 2 bases; unmatched junction bases: 5. This CDR3 is 16 amino acids long. Germline V gives CDR1 SGHVS, CDR2 FNYEAQ. CDR3 amino acids: CASSLVPSGAYNEQFF. CDR3 nucleotides: TGTGCCAGCAGCTTAGTCCCTAGCGGAGCCTACAATGAGCAGTTCTTC.

This clonotype has at least ten counts. The chain joins TRBV7-9 to TRBJ2-1; 10 bases are a match to TRBD2. This CDR3 contains 16 residues. With V trimmed by 7 bases and J by 6 bases, 12 bases remained unmatched. Germline assignment: CDR1 SEHNR and CDR2 FQNEAQ (reference sequence). The CDR3, as DNA: TGTGCCAGCACCCCCATCGGAGCGGGGGGGCTCAATGAGCAGTTCTTC. It is translated as CASTPIGAGGLNEQFF.

This clonotype was picked up many times. V usage is TRBV20-1 and J usage is TRBJ2-1; 8 bases match TRBD2. The CDR3 is 13 residues long. In germline, CDR1 is DFQATT, CDR2 SNEGSKA (reference sequence). V gave up 6 bases and J gave up 7 bases; unmatched junction bases: 8. CDR3 bases: TGCAGTGCCGGGGGGGCCTCTATGAATGAGCAGTTCTTC. Translation gives CSAGGASMNEQFF.

Sample share makes this clonotype medium-sized (0.01 to 0.1%). The CDR3 bases are TGCAGTGCTGGCCCCACTCTAGCGGGGGGCATGACGGATACGCAGTATTTT. Its translation is CSAGPTLAGGMTDTQYF. This chain connects TRBV20-1 to TRBJ2-3, with TRBD2 matching 11 bases. This CDR3 has 17 amino acids. CDR1 is DFQATT and CDR2 is SNEGSKA in the germline V gene (reference sequence). J lost 6 bases, V lost 5 bases, and 16 bases had no gene match.

The sample holds many counts of this clonotype. The chain recombines TRBV6-1 with TRBJ2-5, with TRBD2 as a possible D gene (6 bases). The CDR3 totals 14 residues. The V gene's germline CDR1 is MNHNS and CDR2 SASEGT. Trimming pared 2 bases from V and 2 bases from J, leaving 9 bases between. The CDR3 nucleotides read TGTGCCAGCAGTGAACTCGGGACTCAAGAGACCCAGTACTTC. Translating gives CASSELGTQETQYF.

This clonotype is categorized as medium-sized. The chain is built from TRBV4-3 and TRBJ1-2; TRBD1 agrees at 8 bases. Germline loops: CDR1 LGHNA, CDR2 YSLEER. V lost 0 bases and J lost 3; bases outside the gene matches: 6. This CDR3 is built from 16 residues. CDR3 sequence reads: CASSQDVGQEDYGYTF. CDR3 coding DNA: TGCGCCAGCAGCCAAGATGTGGGACAGGAAGACTATGGCTACACCTTC.

This clonotype was picked up many times. V is TRBV12-5 and J is TRBJ2-3; D is ambiguous. The CDR3 runs to 18 residues. Germline CDR1 and CDR2: LGHNT and FRNRAP. Between the trimmed V and J ends, which lost 0 bases and 8 bases, there was a span of 24 bases. In DNA form, the CDR3 reads TGTGCTAGTGGTTTGGTACGAGGCGCAGCCACCCCGGCTATTACGCAGTATTTT. This sequence encodes CASGLVRGAATPAITQYF.

Sample share makes this clonotype medium-sized. The chain employs TRBV12-3 or TRBV12-4 and TRBJ2-7; 8 nucleotides agree with TRBD1. The CDR3 consists of 15 residues. V lost 6 bases to trimming and J lost 0 bases; unmatched junction nucleotides: 7. CDR3 bases: TGTGCCAGCAGGCCGACAGGGGCTCCCTCCTACGAGCAGTACTTC. Encoded protein: CASRPTGAPSYEQYF.

Ten or more counts support this clonotype. V is TRBV5-1 and J is TRBJ1-1; D is ambiguous. Trimming pared 1 base from V and 0 bases from J, leaving 4 bases between. Germline assignment: CDR1 SGHRS and CDR2 YFSETQ. This CDR3 region has 13 residues. The CDR3: CASSLTMNTEAFF. The CDR3 nucleotides are TGCGCCAGCAGCTTGACCATGAACACTGAAGCTTTCTTT.

This clonotype was found a few times. The chain carries TRBV11-3 and TRBJ2-1; the D gene is possibly TRBD2 (6 bases). This CDR3 is built from 16 residues. Per germline, CDR1 SGHNT and CDR2 YENEEA. Trimming took off 0 bases at V and 6 bases at J, with 15 bases between the two ends. CDR3 in DNA: TGTGCCAGCAGCTTAGATTATGGCGGGAAACCCAATGAGCAGTTCTTC. This gives the protein CASSLDYGGKPNEQFF.

This clonotype occurred many times. DNA for the CDR3: TGTGCCAGCAGTTTAGGGACAGGGACTATATATGGCTACACCTTC. It specifies CASSLGTGTIYGYTF. The V and J genes are TRBV27 and TRBJ1-2, with 9 nucleotides matching TRBD1. V was pared by 2 bases and J by 5 bases, with 6 bases of the junction left unmatched. Per the germline V gene, CDR1 is MNHEY and CDR2 is SMNVEV (reference sequence). This CDR3 comprises 15 residues.

Many counts were recorded for this clonotype. V gene TRBV5-1 combines with J gene TRBJ1-1; a weak D match, TRBD1 (5 bases). The CDR3 loop spans 14 amino acids. V was clipped by 5 bases and J by 5 bases, with 16 bases between them. Germline V gene lookup returns CDR1 SGHRS and CDR2 YFSETQ. CDR3 amino acids: CASSPQLGETEAFF. CDR3 nucleotides: TGCGCCAGCAGTCCACAACTAGGGGAAACTGAAGCTTTCTTT.

By its share, this clonotype is medium-sized. The chain uses TRBV4-3 and TRBJ2-3; tentatively, D is TRBD1 (6 bases). The CDR3 loop spans 18 amino acids. Germline CDR1 reads LGHNA; CDR2 reads YSLEER. The V and J ends lost 0 bases and 4 bases respectively, with 20 bases between them. This CDR3 reads CASSQDRVGGAHSDTQYF. The CDR3 DNA is TGCGCCAGCAGCCAAGATAGGGTTGGGGGCGCTCACTCAGATACGCAGTATTTT.

This clonotype showed up just a few times. V usage is TRBV3-1 and J usage is TRBJ2-7; unclear D gene. This CDR3 contains 15 residues. V was shortened by 1 base and J by 0 bases, with 10 bases between the two germline ends. The germline V gene has CDR1 LGHDT and CDR2 YNNKEL (reference sequence). The CDR3 spells CASSQGAVPSYEQYF. CDR3 in DNA: TGTGCCAGCAGCCAAGGCGCGGTCCCCTCCTACGAGCAGTACTTC.

This clonotype was counted once. The chain recombines TRBV15 with TRBJ1-5, with D unclear. The length of the CDR3 is 14 residues. Trimming stripped 1 base from V and 3 bases from J, with 7 bases between. Germline assignment: CDR1 LNHNV and CDR2 YYDKDF (reference sequence). CDR3 sequence reads: CATSRGLPNQPQHF. The DNA for the CDR3 is TGTGCCACCAGCAGAGGACTGCCCAATCAGCCCCAGCATTTT.

The chain has TRBV4-2 and TRBJ2-7; D might be TRBD2 (5 bases). The CDR3 sequence is 13 residues long. V was clipped by 1 base and J by 7 bases, with 11 bases between them. Per the germline V gene, CDR1 is LGHNA and CDR2 is YNFKEQ. Here the CDR3 reads CASSQAGREEQYF. CDR3 DNA: TGTGCCAGCAGCCAAGCGGGTCGGGAAGAGCAGTACTTC.

This clonotype is medium-sized. The chain employs TRBV7-8 and TRBJ2-3, with 12 bases that match TRBD2. Losses at the gene ends were 1 base for V and 4 bases for J; bases not matched to a gene: 3. Germline V gene lookup returns CDR1 SGHVS and CDR2 FQNEAQ. The CDR3 runs to 16 residues. CDR3 sequence: CASSLERLAGADTQYF. For the CDR3, the DNA is TGTGCCAGCAGCTTAGAACGACTAGCGGGGGCAGATACGCAGTATTTT.

The chain uses TRBV10-3 and TRBJ1-6; D is unclear. In germline, CDR1 is ENHRY, CDR2 SYGVKD. V lost 2 bases to trimming and J lost 5 bases, with 13 bases between them. CDR3 size: 16 residues. This chain's CDR3 is CAISERTSINNSPLHF. The CDR3, as DNA: TGTGCCATCAGTGAGAGAACATCGATAAATAATTCACCCCTCCACTTT.

By frequency in the sample, this clonotype is medium-sized. This CDR3 reads CASSYRDYNEQFF. Written as DNA, the CDR3 is TGTGCCAGCAGTTACCGGGACTACAATGAGCAGTTCTTC. This chain uses TRBV6-6 with TRBJ2-1; possible D gene TRBD2, 5 bases. Trimming stripped 2 bases from V and 3 bases from J, with 5 bases between. CDR1 and CDR2 (germline): MNHNY, SVGAGI (reference sequence). This CDR3 comprises 13 residues.

There are a few counts of this clonotype. J is TRBJ2-7 and V is TRBV7-2; no definite D call. The germline V and J ends were trimmed by 4 bases and 0 bases, with 4 bases remaining between them. Germline V CDR1 and CDR2: SGHTA, FQGNSA. This CDR3 contains 12 residues. The CDR3 spells CASSSNSYEQYF. The CDR3 DNA reads TGTGCCAGCAGCTCGAACTCCTACGAGCAGTACTTC. Full variable domain (remainder filled in from reference TRBV7-2 and TRBJ2-7): GAGVSQSPSNKVTEKGKDVELRCDPISGHTALYWYRQSLGQGLEFLIYFQGNSAPDKSGLPSDRFSAERTGGSVSTLTIQRTQQEDSAVYLCASSSNSYEQYFGPGTRLTVT.

This clonotype was picked up many times. The CDR3 here is CASSEAGTPDTQYF. The CDR3 DNA reads TGTGCCAGCAGTGAAGCGGGGACCCCAGATACGCAGTATTTT. The chain recombines TRBV6-4 with TRBJ2-3, with 7 positions matching TRBD2. Germline lookup yields CDR1 MRHNA and CDR2 SNTAGT. This CDR3 spans 14 amino acids. After removal of 3 bases from V and 4 bases from J, the junction contained 4 bases not matched to a gene.